This T cell receptor (beta chain) was identified in a study of cytomegalovirus exposure and HLA in healthy donors. On the study more broadly: Prior work identified 100 million to 130 million unique TCR beta sequences in 150 million to 200 million T cells.

As to this clone: Its antigen is unknown.

Study-level points and caveats: Accurate HLA-A and HLA-B prediction from TCR beta sequences was reported for most subjects.

The CDR3 contains 16 residues. With 0 bases removed from V and 2 bases from J, the gap between germline ends came to 13 bases. CDR1 is SGHRS, CDR2 YFSETQ, per germline. The PCR made use of 60 Vbeta and 13 Jbeta primers. The data were produced by immunoSEQ multiplex PCR, yet TCRdb's version contains in-frame clones alone and is incomplete. The table lists about 76,000 clones, just under 80% of them singletons. The sequence was obtained from a male donor in good health and CMV-seropositive. The chain has TRBV5-1 and TRBJ2-3; tentatively, D is TRBD2 (5 bases). Specimen: PBMCs. The CDR3 sequence: CASSLAKVASTDTQYF. The DNA of the CDR3 is TGCGCCAGCAGCTTGGCCAAGGTAGCGTCCACAGATACGCAGTATTTT.